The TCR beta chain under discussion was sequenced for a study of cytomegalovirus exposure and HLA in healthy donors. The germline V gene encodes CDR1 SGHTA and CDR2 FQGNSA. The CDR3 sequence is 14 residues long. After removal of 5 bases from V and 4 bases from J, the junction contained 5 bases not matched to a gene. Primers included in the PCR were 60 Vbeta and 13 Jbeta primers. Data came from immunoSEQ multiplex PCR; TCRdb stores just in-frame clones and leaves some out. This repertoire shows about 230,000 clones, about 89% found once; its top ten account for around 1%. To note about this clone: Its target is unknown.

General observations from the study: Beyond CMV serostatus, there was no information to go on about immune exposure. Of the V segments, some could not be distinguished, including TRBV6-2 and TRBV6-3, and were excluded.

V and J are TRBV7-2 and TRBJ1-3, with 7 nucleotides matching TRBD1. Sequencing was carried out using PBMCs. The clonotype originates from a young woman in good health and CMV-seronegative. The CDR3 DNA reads TGTGCCAGCAGCCCATACAGGGGAGGAAACACCATATATTTT. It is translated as CASSPYRGGNTIYF.